Listed below are T cell receptor beta chains from one sample, sequenced in a study of T cell responses to AZD1222 COVID-19 vaccine. Repertoires were generated with immunoSEQ multiplex PCR, while TCRdb's copy carries only in-frame clones and drops some. The sample includes 100,000 to 150,000 clones, about 89% seen only once; the top ten take roughly 6.3%. The sample here was peripheral blood, taken on day 0 of AZD1222 vaccination. Source of these receptors: an adult in good health. CDR3s include the opening cysteine and the closing phenylalanine or tryptophan. The order of the fields is V gene, clone size, D gene, J gene, CDR3 protein, CDR3 DNA. A D gene is named only where the DNA matches it firmly. Clone size is shown for a subset of rows, as once, few, many or a class of expanded clone.

>TRBV18|.|TRBD1|TRBJ1-2
CASSRWDREENYGYTF
TGTGCCAGCTCACGATGGGACAGGGAGGAAAACTATGGCTACACCTTC
>TRBV25-1|.|.|TRBJ2-7
CASMGFYYEQYF
TGTGCCAGCATGGGGTTTTACTACGAGCAGTACTTC
>TRBV5-1|.|TRBD2|TRBJ2-1
CASSFPWGGARNEQFF
TGCGCCAGCAGCTTCCCCTGGGGAGGGGCGCGAAATGAGCAGTTCTTC
>TRBV25-1|once|.|TRBJ1-2
CASSGPGRLYGYTF
TGTGCCAGCAGTGGTCCGGGTAGGCTGTATGGCTACACCTTC
>TRBV6-2/TRBV6-3|.|.|TRBJ1-5
CASSYGGPGSQPQHF
TGTGCCAGCAGTTACGGGGGTCCAGGCAGTCAGCCCCAGCATTTT
>TRBV7-9|few|.|TRBJ1-2
CASRPLALGYGYTF
TGTGCCAGCAGACCGTTGGCCCTTGGCTATGGCTACACCTTC
>TRBV4-3|.|TRBD1|TRBJ1-1
CASSQYPTGGGTEAFF
TGCGCCAGCAGCCAATATCCCACAGGGGGGGGCACTGAAGCTTTCTTT
>TRBV6-5|.|.|TRBJ2-1
CASRRAGYNEQFF
TGTGCCAGCAGGCGGGCCGGATACAATGAGCAGTTCTTC
>TRBV5-1|.|.|TRBJ1-4
CASSSRAAGTHLGKLFF
TGCGCCAGCAGCTCCCGAGCCGCGGGGACCCACTTAGGAAAACTGTTTTTT
>TRBV7-3|.|TRBD1|TRBJ1-2
CASSGGTGSYGYTF
TGTGCCAGCAGCGGGGGGACAGGGTCTTATGGCTACACCTTC
>TRBV12-5|.|TRBD1|TRBJ1-2
CASGLGQGFRGYTF
TGTGCTAGTGGTTTGGGACAGGGGTTTCGGGGCTACACCTTC
>TRBV6-1|.|TRBD1|TRBJ2-7
CASREWTGEISYEQYF
TGTGCCAGCAGGGAATGGACAGGGGAAATCTCCTACGAGCAGTACTTC
>TRBV2|.|TRBD1|TRBJ2-1
CASSEGTGVHEQFF
TGTGCCAGCAGTGAGGGGACAGGGGTCCATGAGCAGTTCTTC
>TRBV6-5|.|.|TRBJ2-4
CASSTRQANIQYF
TGTGCCAGCAGTACGAGACAAGCAAACATTCAGTACTTC
>TRBV14|.|.|TRBJ2-1
CASSQDPQGEQFF
TGTGCCAGCAGCCAAGATCCCCAGGGTGAGCAGTTCTTC
>TRBV4-3|.|.|TRBJ1-2
CASSQGSEYYGYTF
TGCGCCAGCAGCCAAGGGTCCGAGTACTATGGCTACACCTTC
>TRBV9|.|.|TRBJ1-2
CASSVAQGRGYTF
TGTGCCAGCAGCGTAGCCCAGGGAAGGGGCTACACCTTC
>TRBV7-6|.|.|TRBJ2-2
CASSLAARGNTGELFF
TGTGCCAGCAGCTTAGCCGCCAGGGGTAACACCGGGGAGCTGTTTTTT
>TRBV4-2|.|.|TRBJ2-7
CASSQDPGIPYEQYF
TGTGCCAGCAGCCAAGATCCAGGGATTCCTTACGAGCAGTACTTC
>TRBV12-5|.|.|TRBJ2-2
CASGLLLADTGELFF
TGTGCTAGTGGTTTGTTGCTAGCCGACACCGGGGAGCTGTTTTTT
>TRBV6-2/TRBV6-3|.|.|TRBJ1-5
CASSFRGISNQPQHF
TGTGCCAGCAGCTTCCGTGGAATTAGCAATCAGCCCCAGCATTTT
>TRBV5-8|once|.|TRBJ1-1
CASSLPFLEAFF
TGTGCCAGCAGCTTGCCTTTCCTAGAAGCTTTCTTT
>TRBV6-5|.|TRBD1|TRBJ1-2
CASTFGQAANYGYTF
TGTGCCAGCACCTTTGGACAGGCAGCTAACTATGGCTACACCTTC
>TRBV30|.|TRBD1|TRBJ1-1
CAWSVSGGTEAFF
TGTGCCTGGAGTGTTTCAGGGGGGACCGAAGCTTTCTTT
>TRBV19|.|.|TRBJ1-5
CAGGEGNQPQHF
TGTGCAGGGGGAGAGGGCAATCAGCCCCAGCATTTT
>TRBV18|.|.|TRBJ1-1
CASSPSANTEAFF
TGTGCCAGCTCACCATCGGCGAACACTGAAGCTTTCTTT
>TRBV2|once|.|TRBJ1-2
CASRGQGREFGYGYTF
TGTGCCAGCAGGGGCCAGGGGAGGGAATTCGGCTATGGCTACACCTTC